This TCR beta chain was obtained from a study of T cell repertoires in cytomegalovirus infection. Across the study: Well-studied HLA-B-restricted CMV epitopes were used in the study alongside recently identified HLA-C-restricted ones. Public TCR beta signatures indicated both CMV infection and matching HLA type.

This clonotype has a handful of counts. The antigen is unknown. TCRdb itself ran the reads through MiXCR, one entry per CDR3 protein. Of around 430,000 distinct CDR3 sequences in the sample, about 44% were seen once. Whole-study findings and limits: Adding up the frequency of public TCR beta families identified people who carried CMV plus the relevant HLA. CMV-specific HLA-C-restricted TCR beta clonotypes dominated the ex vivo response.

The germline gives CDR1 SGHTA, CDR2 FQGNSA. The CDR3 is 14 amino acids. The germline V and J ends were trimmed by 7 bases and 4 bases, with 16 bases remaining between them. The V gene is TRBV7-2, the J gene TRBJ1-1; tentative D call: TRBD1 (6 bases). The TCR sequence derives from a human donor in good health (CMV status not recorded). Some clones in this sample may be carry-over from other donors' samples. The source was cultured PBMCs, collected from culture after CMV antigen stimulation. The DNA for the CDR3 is TGTGCCAGCACACGAGATGTACAGGGCACTGAAGCTTTCTTT. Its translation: CASTRDVQGTEAFF.